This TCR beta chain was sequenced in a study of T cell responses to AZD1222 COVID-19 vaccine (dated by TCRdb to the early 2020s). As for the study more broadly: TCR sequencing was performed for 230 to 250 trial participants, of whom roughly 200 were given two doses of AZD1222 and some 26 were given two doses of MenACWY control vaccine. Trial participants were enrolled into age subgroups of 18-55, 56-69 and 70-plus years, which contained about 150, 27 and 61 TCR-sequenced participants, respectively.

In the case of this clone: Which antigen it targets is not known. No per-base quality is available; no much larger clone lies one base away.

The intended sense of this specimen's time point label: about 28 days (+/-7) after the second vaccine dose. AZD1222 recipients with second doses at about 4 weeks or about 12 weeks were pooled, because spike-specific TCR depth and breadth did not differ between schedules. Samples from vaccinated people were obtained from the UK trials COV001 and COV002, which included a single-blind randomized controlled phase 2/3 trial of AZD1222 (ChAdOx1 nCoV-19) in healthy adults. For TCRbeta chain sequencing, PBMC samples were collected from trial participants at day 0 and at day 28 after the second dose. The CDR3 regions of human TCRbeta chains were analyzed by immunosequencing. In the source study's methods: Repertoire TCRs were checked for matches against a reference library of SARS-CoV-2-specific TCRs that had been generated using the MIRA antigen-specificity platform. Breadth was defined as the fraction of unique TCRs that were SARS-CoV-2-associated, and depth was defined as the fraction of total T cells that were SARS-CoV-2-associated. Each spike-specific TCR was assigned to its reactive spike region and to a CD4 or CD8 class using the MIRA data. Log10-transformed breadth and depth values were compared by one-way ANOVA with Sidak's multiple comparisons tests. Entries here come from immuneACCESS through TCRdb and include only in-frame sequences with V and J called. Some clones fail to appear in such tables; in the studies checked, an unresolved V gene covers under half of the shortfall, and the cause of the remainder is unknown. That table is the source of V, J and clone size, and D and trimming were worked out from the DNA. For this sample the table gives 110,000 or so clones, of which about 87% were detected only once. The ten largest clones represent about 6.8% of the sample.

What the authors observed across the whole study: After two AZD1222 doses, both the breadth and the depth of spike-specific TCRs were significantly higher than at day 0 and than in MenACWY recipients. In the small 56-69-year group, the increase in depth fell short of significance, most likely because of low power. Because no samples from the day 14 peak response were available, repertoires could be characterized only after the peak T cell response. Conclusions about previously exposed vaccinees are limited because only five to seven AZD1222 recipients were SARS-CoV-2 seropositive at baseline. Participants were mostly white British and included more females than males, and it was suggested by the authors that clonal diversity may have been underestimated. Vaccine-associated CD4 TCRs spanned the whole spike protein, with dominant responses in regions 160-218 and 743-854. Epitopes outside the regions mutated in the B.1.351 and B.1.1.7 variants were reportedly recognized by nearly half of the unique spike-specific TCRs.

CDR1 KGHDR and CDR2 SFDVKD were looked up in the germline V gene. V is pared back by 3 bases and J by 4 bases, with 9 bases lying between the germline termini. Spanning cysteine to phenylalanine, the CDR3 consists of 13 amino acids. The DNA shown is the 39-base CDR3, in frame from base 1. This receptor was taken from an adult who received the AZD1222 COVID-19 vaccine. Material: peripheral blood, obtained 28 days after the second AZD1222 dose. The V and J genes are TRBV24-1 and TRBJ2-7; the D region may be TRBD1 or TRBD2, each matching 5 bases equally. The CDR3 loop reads CATSDAGAYEQYF. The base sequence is TGTGCCACCAGTGATGCCGGGGCTTACGAGCAGTACTTC.